This T cell receptor (beta chain) was sequenced for a study of spatial heterogeneity in lung cancer. Background on the study: Alpha-chain sequences were consistently detected less often than beta-chain sequences. On average, each unique TCR and UMI combination appeared more than ten times in raw reads.

This clonotype was recorded a few times. Its antigen is undetermined. The time point is: sample taken at primary tumor resection. Unsorted tumor, nontumor lung tissue or cryopreserved PBMC supplied the whole RNA. Study-level results: At tumor resection, ubiquitous expanded TCRs were detected in blood more often than later.

Single TCR cDNA molecules each had their own unique molecular identifier. TCRdb ran MiXCR on the 5' RACE reads and lists one entry per CDR3 protein. The profile shows about 53,000 distinct CDR3 sequences, less than 9% of them singletons. Specimen: PBMCs, collected at surgery. This clonotype was obtained from a female donor with early-stage non-small cell lung cancer.

CDR3 in amino acids: CASSFGILQGLSDTEAFF. The CDR3 DNA reads as TGTGCCAGCAGCTTCGGAATACTTCAGGGTTTGTCTGACACTGAAGCTTTCTTT. V and J are TRBV5-5 and TRBJ1-1; TRBD1 might be the D (5 bases). Trimming left V 2 bases short and J 3 bases short, with 23 bases between. Germline lookup yields CDR1 SGHKS and CDR2 YYEKEE (reference sequence). The CDR3 is 18 residues long. Supplemented by reference TRBV5-5 and TRBJ1-1, the full variable domain reads DAGVTQSPTHLIKTRGQQVTLRCSPISGHKSVSWYQQVLGQGPQFIFQYYEKEERGRGNFPDRFSARQFPNYSSELNVNALLLGDSALYLCASSFGILQGLSDTEAFFGQGTRLTVV.